This T cell receptor (beta chain) is from a study of a mutant IDH1 vaccine in newly diagnosed glioma. Time point: week 47, end of study. The vaccine gave 300 ug of a 20-mer mutant IDH1 peptide subcutaneously per dose. To note about this clone: Its antigen is not known.

Produced via immunoSEQ multiplex PCR; TCRdb's table is partial and in-frame only. In the table there are 40,000 to 50,000 clones, approximately 80% of which are singletons. Sequences were derived from PBMCs, sampled from a glioma patient whose treatment included an IDH1 peptide vaccine. This receptor was obtained from a man aged 18 to 35 with glioma. Some clones in this sample may be carry-over from other donors' samples.

CDR3 protein: CASSARAVEGNTIYF. DNA of the CDR3: TGTGCCAGCAGTGCTAGGGCTGTTGAAGGAAACACCATATATTTT. This sequence joins TRBV6-1 and TRBJ1-3; D call uncertain. This CDR3 spans 15 amino acids. V shed 4 bases and J shed 4 bases, with 14 bases lying between them. Looked up from germline, CDR1 is MNHNS and CDR2 is SASEGT.